Presented here are 16 T cell receptor beta chains from one specimen sequenced in a study of blood T cell repertoires in COVID-19. The repertoire was sequenced with immunoSEQ multiplex PCR; TCRdb's copy has only in-frame clones and lacks some. Among around 160,000 clones listed, nearly 80% were seen once. Source material: peripheral blood. These receptors were taken from an elderly woman with acute or convalescent COVID-19.

The V gene is TRBV5-6, the J gene TRBJ2-3, with 11 bases matching TRBD2. The CDR3 covers 16 residues. The V segment lost 0 bases and the J segment 2 bases; nucleotides outside the gene matches: 2. Looked up from germline, CDR1 is SGHDT and CDR2 is YYEEEE. CDR3 region: CASSLELAGATDTQYF. For the CDR3, the DNA is TGTGCCAGCAGCTTGGAACTAGCGGGAGCCACAGATACGCAGTATTTT.

The V and J genes are TRBV2 and TRBJ2-7, with 8 bases lining up with TRBD1. The CDR3 consists of 14 residues. Germline CDR1 and CDR2: SNHLY and FYNNEI. V lost 4 bases, J lost 3 bases, and 5 bases stayed unmatched. CDR3: CASSGQDRVYEQYF. The DNA for the CDR3 is TGTGCCAGCAGTGGCCAGGACAGGGTCTACGAGCAGTACTTC.

The chain is built from TRBV20-1 and TRBJ1-3; D uncertain. The CDR3 runs 17 residues. Per germline, CDR1 DFQATT and CDR2 SNEGSKA (reference sequence). Trimming shortened V by 3 bases and J by 3 bases, and 21 bases separated the two germline ends. The CDR3 loop reads CSASSTTSPSVGNTIYF. CDR3 bases: TGCAGTGCTAGTAGTACTACAAGCCCTTCTGTTGGAAACACCATATATTTT.

J is TRBJ2-3 and V is TRBV28; D is unresolved. This CDR3 has 14 amino acids. The ends were cut back, 3 bases at V and 9 bases at J, with 16 bases in the middle. The germline gives CDR1 MDHEN, CDR2 SYDVKM. Here the CDR3 reads CASSLFSALETQYF. The CDR3 DNA reads TGTGCCAGCAGTTTGTTCTCGGCCTTGGAGACGCAGTATTTT.

This clone was seen only once. The V and J genes are TRBV7-9 and TRBJ1-2, with 8 bases matching TRBD1. Per the germline V gene, CDR1 is SEHNR and CDR2 is FQNEAQ (reference sequence). The CDR3 has 18 amino acids. The V and J ends lost 5 bases and 0 bases, in that order; junction bases with no gene match: 14. The CDR3 loop reads CASSPVGYGTGANYGYTF. CDR3 in DNA: TGTGCCAGCAGCCCAGTAGGGTACGGGACAGGAGCTAACTATGGCTACACCTTC.

A note on this clone: Additional DNA sequences in this sample encode the identical CDR3. This rearrangement joins TRBV2 to TRBJ1-2; TRBD1 matches at 9 bases. The trim removed 6 bases at V and 5 bases at J, leaving 1 base unmatched. The germline V gene encodes CDR1 SNHLY and CDR2 FYNNEI. There are 12 residues in the CDR3. The DNA of the CDR3 is TGTGCCAGCAGCGGGACAGGGTATGGCTACACCTTC. Amino acid sequence: CASSGTGYGYTF. Full variable domain (outside the CDR3, taken from reference TRBV2 and TRBJ1-2): EPEVTQTPSHQVTQMGQEVILRCVPISNHLYFYWYRQILGQKVEFLVSFYNNEISEKSEIFDDQFSVERPDGSNFTLKIRSTKLEDSAMYFCASSGTGYGYTFGSGTRLTVV.

In its sample, this clone was seen a few times. The rearrangement uses TRBV4-2 and TRBJ2-5, with TRBD2 identical over 11 bases. The V and J ends lost 4 bases and 0 bases, in that order; junction bases with no gene match: 7. Germline V gene lookup returns CDR1 LGHNA and CDR2 YNFKEQ. The length of the CDR3 is 17 residues. The CDR3 here is CASSLRTSGLYQETQYF. The CDR3 DNA reads TGTGCCAGCAGCCTCCGGACTAGCGGGTTATACCAAGAGACCCAGTACTTC.

The chain is built from TRBV6-1 and TRBJ1-3, with a possible D match to TRBD1 (5 bases). Germline V gives CDR1 MNHNS, CDR2 SASEGT. Trimming shortened V by 4 bases and J by 3 bases, and 16 bases separated the two germline ends. This CDR3 has 16 amino acids. The CDR3: CASSGLAGTFGNTIYF. In nucleotides, the CDR3 is TGTGCCAGCAGTGGACTGGCCGGGACTTTTGGAAACACCATATATTTT.

The rearrangement joins TRBV6-5 to TRBJ2-7, with no clear D. This CDR3 has 14 amino acids. Germline loops: CDR1 MNHEY, CDR2 SVGAGI. V was trimmed by 5 bases and J by 0 bases, leaving 11 bases between them. CDR3 amino acids: CASSQRGSSYEQYF. The CDR3 nucleotides read TGTGCCAGCAGTCAACGAGGCAGCTCCTACGAGCAGTACTTC.

The chain carries TRBV19 and TRBJ1-2; 7 nucleotides agree with TRBD1. With V trimmed by 3 bases and J by 5 bases, 6 bases remained unmatched. Germline assignment: CDR1 LNHDA and CDR2 SQIVND (reference sequence). The CDR3 has 14 residues. CDR3 residues: CASSIRDSPYGYTF. The CDR3 DNA sequence: TGTGCCAGTAGTATTAGGGACAGCCCATATGGCTACACCTTC.

This clone has a single count. The chain is built from TRBV7-6 and TRBJ2-5; TRBD2 matches at 15 bases. Germline trimming cut 1 base from V and 2 bases from J; bases unmatched to any gene: 11. Germline CDR1 and CDR2: SGHVS and FNYEAQ. The CDR3 spans 20 residues. The CDR3: CASSLDVGLAGGRSQETQYF. The CDR3 nucleotides read TGTGCCAGCAGCTTAGACGTGGGACTAGCGGGAGGCCGAAGTCAAGAGACCCAGTACTTC.

The V and J genes are TRBV3-1 (or the pseudogene TRBV3-2) and TRBJ1-2, with 7 bases that match TRBD1. V gave up 0 bases and J gave up 8 bases; unmatched junction bases: 6. Germline V CDR1 and CDR2: LGHDT, YNNKEL (reference sequence). CDR3 length: 14 amino acids. CDR3 sequence reads: CASSQDQGDGGYTF. The CDR3 nucleotides are TGTGCCAGCAGCCAAGATCAGGGGGATGGCGGCTACACCTTC.

This chain uses TRBV19 with TRBJ2-3; D is unclear. This CDR3 spans 14 amino acids. With 5 bases removed from V and 0 bases from J, the gap between germline ends came to 9 bases. Looked up from germline, CDR1 is LNHDA and CDR2 is SQIVND (reference sequence). The CDR3 sequence: CASSPMASTDTQYF. As DNA, the CDR3 is TGTGCCAGTAGTCCGATGGCCAGCACAGATACGCAGTATTTT.

The V call is TRBV28, the J call TRBJ2-5, with TRBD2 identical over 12 bases. The CDR3 has 18 amino acids. Trimming removed 6 bases from V and 4 bases from J; junction bases left unmatched: 15. Looked up from germline, CDR1 is MDHEN and CDR2 is SYDVKM. The CDR3 protein is CASSPGYLAGGSGETQYF. CDR3 DNA sequence: TGTGCCAGCAGCCCTGGGTACCTAGCGGGAGGGAGTGGAGAGACCCAGTACTTC.

The rearrangement links TRBV19 to TRBJ1-2; 10 bases are shared with TRBD1. The ends lost 6 bases at V and 6 bases at J; junction bases unmatched: 4. The CDR3 spans 13 residues. Germline CDR1 reads LNHDA; CDR2 reads SQIVND (reference sequence). Here the CDR3 reads CASSTDRGNGYTF. The CDR3 nucleotides are TGTGCCAGTAGCACGGACAGGGGGAATGGCTACACCTTC.

The chain employs TRBV5-4 and TRBJ1-4; TRBD1 agrees at 8 bases. This CDR3 has 13 amino acids. The V gene's germline CDR1 is SGHNT and CDR2 YYREEE (reference sequence). With V trimmed by 6 bases and J by 10 bases, 8 bases remained unmatched. The CDR3 DNA reads as TGTGCCAGCACGACAGGGGTCTCAGGAAAACTGTTTTTT. Translated, it gives CASTTGVSGKLFF.